These T cell receptor beta chains were read from a single sample in a study of cytomegalovirus exposure and HLA in healthy donors. Libraries were prepared by immunoSEQ multiplex PCR; TCRdb keeps only in-frame clonotypes and omits some of them. The profile shows some 120,000 clones, approximately 80% of them singletons. Sequenced sample: PBMCs. Receptors originate from a male donor in good health and CMV-seropositive. Both conserved end residues are trimmed from each CDR3.

j_call | v_call | cdr3_aa
TRBJ2-5 | TRBV28 | ASSFRGGETQY
TRBJ2-1 | TRBV7-2 | ASSLRLHEQF
TRBJ2-1 | TRBV19 | ASSIRLAGGYNEQF
TRBJ2-7 | TRBV5-4 | ASSPGFGEQY
TRBJ2-7 | TRBV11-1 | ASSNSGSSYEQY
TRBJ1-1 | TRBV9 | ASSRGESTEAF
TRBJ1-5 | TRBV19 | ASSIGHLNQPQH
TRBJ2-6 | TRBV7-9 | ASSLTLRVLSGANVLT
TRBJ2-5 | TRBV2 | ASSVDRGGFGYETQY
TRBJ2-7 | TRBV28 | ASSRLGRALVDEQY
TRBJ2-3 | TRBV5-3 | ARSVDSQLSTDTQY
TRBJ1-1 | TRBV7-3 | ASSLTALSTEAF
TRBJ1-2 | TRBV7-2 | ASSLSTDYGYT
TRBJ2-5 | TRBV5-4 | ASSGDSYQETQY
TRBJ1-2 | TRBV4-2 | ASSPETGGDGYT
TRBJ2-1 | TRBV7-9 | ASTPRARVNEQF
TRBJ1-2 | TRBV19 | ASSPRRKETIANYGYT
TRBJ2-2 | TRBV27 | ASSSATQDTGELF
TRBJ2-7 | TRBV4-2 | ASSQDKRVSY
TRBJ2-3 | TRBV29-1 | SVVFGGDTQY
TRBJ2-1 | TRBV5-8 | ASVLGTGSYNEQF
TRBJ1-3 | TRBV7-8 | ASSHLGSSGNTIY
TRBJ2-5 | TRBV28 | ASSEGQGFVWTQY
TRBJ2-7 | TRBV19 | ASITTGTGGYEQY